The 31 T cell receptor beta chains given below trace back to one sample, sequenced in a study of PD-1 blockade in classical Hodgkin lymphoma. Relapse after autologous stem cell transplantation occurred in every patient, and brentuximab vedotin exposure varied. Only in-frame clones appear in the TCRdb table, and some are missing; sequencing was by immunoSEQ multiplex PCR. Of fewer than 70,000 clones in the sample, about 88% were seen once. Source: peripheral blood mononuclear cells (PBMCs), taken before the second cycle of nivolumab. The receptors shown here come from a human donor with classical Hodgkin lymphoma.

The chain has TRBV5-1 and TRBJ2-6; D is uncertain. The germline gives CDR1 SGHRS, CDR2 YFSETQ. V was clipped by 4 bases and J by 1 base, with 6 bases between them. This CDR3 comprises 14 residues. As DNA, the CDR3 is TGCGCCAGCAGCATCGAATCTGGGGCCAACGTCCTGACTTTC. Translation: CASSIESGANVLTF.

The rearrangement links TRBV5-1 to TRBJ1-1, with 8 bases matching TRBD1. V dropped 0 bases and J dropped 6; count of bases not matched to a gene: 4. CDR1 SGHRS and CDR2 YFSETQ come from the germline V gene. The CDR3 has 14 amino acids. The CDR3 region has the DNA TGCGCCAGCAGCTTGGGACAGGGGTTCCCTGAAGCTTTCTTT. Its translation is CASSLGQGFPEAFF.

This chain joins TRBV9 and TRBJ2-5; 11 bases fit TRBD2. Germline V gene sequence: CDR1 SGDLS, CDR2 YYNGEE. Trimming took 4 bases from V and 4 from J; bases not matched to a gene: 12. This CDR3 spans 17 amino acids. This chain's CDR3 is CASSLGLAGAGVETQYF. The DNA of the CDR3 is TGTGCCAGCAGCCTTGGACTAGCGGGTGCAGGGGTAGAGACCCAGTACTTC.

The gene calls are TRBV12-5 and TRBJ1-1; no firm D call. The CDR3 runs to 13 residues. Trimming took 8 bases from V and 1 from J, leaving 11 bases between them. Germline V gives CDR1 LGHNT, CDR2 FRNRAP. The CDR3 region has the DNA TGTGCTAGTTACAGCGTCTCGAACACTGAAGCTTTCTTT. It yields the protein CASYSVSNTEAFF.

V and J are TRBV7-2 and TRBJ2-7; D uncertain. V was cut by 3 bases and J by 3 bases, with 9 bases left in between. Per the germline V gene, CDR1 is SGHTA and CDR2 is FQGNSA. CDR3 length: 13 residues. The CDR3, as DNA: TGTGCCAGCAGCTTTGACCCCGGCTACGAGCAGTACTTC. It is translated as CASSFDPGYEQYF.

The chain is built from TRBV6-6 and TRBJ2-2, with D maybe TRBD2 (5 bases). There are 14 residues in the CDR3. CDR1 and CDR2 (germline): MNHNY, SVGAGI (reference sequence). The V end was cut by 11 bases, the J end by 5 bases, with 18 bases between. The CDR3 region is CAVSPGWGTGELFF. CDR3 DNA sequence: TGTGCCGTTTCCCCGGGGTGGGGTACCGGGGAGCTGTTTTTT.

About this clone itself: Other DNA variants within this sample encode the same CDR3. The gene calls are TRBV5-1 and TRBJ1-1; D unresolved. Germline V gene sequence: CDR1 SGHRS, CDR2 YFSETQ. V lost 0 bases and J 2 bases, leaving 11 bases between the germline ends. The CDR3 has 15 residues. CDR3 nucleotide sequence: TGCGCCAGCAGCTTGGAAGGAGGGCGCAACACTGAAGCTTTCTTT. Its protein is CASSLEGGRNTEAFF.

The genes are TRBV7-8 and TRBJ1-2, with a weak D call TRBD1 (6 bases). The germline V gene has CDR1 SGHVS and CDR2 FQNEAQ. The length of the CDR3 is 13 residues. Trimming stripped 2 bases from V and 8 bases from J, with 12 bases between. The chain's CDR3 is CASSLNRVLGYTF. CDR3 nucleotides: TGTGCCAGCAGCTTAAACAGGGTTTTGGGCTACACCTTC.

The chain is built from TRBV6-1 and TRBJ2-7; 7 positions agree with TRBD2. V shed 0 bases and J 7 bases; nucleotides not matched to a gene: 6. CDR3 length: 14 residues. Germline CDR1 MNHNS, CDR2 SASEGT. The chain's CDR3 is CASSEALRGREQYF. The CDR3 region has the DNA TGTGCCAGCAGTGAAGCGCTGCGGGGGAGGGAGCAGTACTTC.

The chain employs TRBV19 and TRBJ2-2; tentatively, D is TRBD1 (5 bases). The CDR3 is 15 residues long. V was clipped by 0 bases and J by 2 bases, with 7 bases between them. Germline CDR1 and CDR2: LNHDA and SQIVND (reference sequence). The CDR3 DNA is TGTGCCAGTAGTATAGAAGACAGAAACACCGGGGAGCTGTTTTTT. Protein product: CASSIEDRNTGELFF.

This chain connects TRBV6-1 to TRBJ2-4; tentatively, D is TRBD1 (6 bases). This CDR3 comprises 14 residues. From germline, CDR1 is MNHNS and CDR2 SASEGT. The V end lost 7 bases, the J end lost 2 bases, and 12 bases lay between the germline ends. CDR3 loop: CASNPGATKNIQYF. CDR3 nucleotides: TGTGCCAGCAACCCAGGGGCAACCAAAAACATTCAGTACTTC.

The count of this clone is one. The chain combines TRBV6-5 with TRBJ1-2; 9 bases line up with TRBD1. The CDR3 spans 13 residues. J gave up 12 bases and V 6 bases, and 11 bases lay outside the gene matches. Germline CDR1 and CDR2: MNHEY and SVGAGI. The CDR3 sequence is CASRIPGTGWNTF. In DNA, the CDR3 is TGTGCCAGCAGAATCCCCGGGACAGGGTGGAACACCTTC.

The rearrangement uses TRBV5-1 and TRBJ1-2, with 8 bases lining up with TRBD1. The germline V gene has CDR1 SGHRS and CDR2 YFSETQ. The CDR3 is made up of 13 amino acids. V was pared by 5 bases and J by 4 bases, with 4 bases of the junction left unmatched. CDR3 DNA: TGCGCCAGCAGAGGGACAGGAACCTATGGCTACACCTTC. This encodes CASRGTGTYGYTF.

The V call is TRBV6-5, the J call TRBJ2-2; TRBD2 agrees at 11 bases. V lost 3 bases to trimming and J lost 6 bases; unmatched junction nucleotides: 6. The CDR3 has 16 residues. Germline CDR1 is MNHEY and CDR2 is SVGAGI. The CDR3 sequence is CASSYILLAGAGELFF. The CDR3 bases are TGTGCCAGCAGTTATATACTACTAGCGGGGGCCGGGGAGCTGTTTTTT.

CDR3 DNA: TGTGCCAGCAGTGAACTCAGGTATAACTATGGCTACACCTTC. Protein: CASSELRYNYGYTF. V and J are TRBV6-1 and TRBJ1-2; no reliable D call. The CDR3 is 14 residues long. Germline CDR1 and CDR2: MNHNS and SASEGT. V lost 2 bases and J lost 1, with 8 bases in between.

V gene TRBV15 combines with J gene TRBJ1-4, with a tentative D call TRBD1 (6 bases). The CDR3 consists of 15 residues. V lost 5 bases, J lost 5 bases, and 15 bases lay in between. Looked up from germline, CDR1 is LNHNV and CDR2 is YYDKDF (reference sequence). The CDR3: CATSGTGIGNEKLFF. In nucleotides, the CDR3 is TGTGCCACCAGCGGAACAGGGATTGGAAATGAAAAACTGTTTTTT.

The chain is built from TRBV14 and TRBJ1-6, with 7 bases fitting TRBD1. CDR3 size: 15 residues. In germline, CDR1 is SGHDN, CDR2 FVKESK. Unmatched junction bases numbered 4, after V lost 1 base and J lost 7 bases. The CDR3 protein is CASSQVGTENSPLHF. DNA of the CDR3: TGTGCCAGCAGCCAAGTTGGGACAGAGAATTCACCCCTCCACTTT.

V and J are TRBV30 and TRBJ2-2; D is perhaps TRBD1 or TRBD2 (6 bases each). The V and J ends lost 5 bases and 6 bases respectively, with 19 bases between them. Germline V lookup: CDR1 GTSNPN, CDR2 SVGIG (reference sequence). The CDR3 has 15 amino acids. The DNA of the CDR3 is TGTGCCTGGGTTAATAAAGGGGGGATTCCCGGGGAGCTGTTTTTT. This gives the protein CAWVNKGGIPGELFF.

This clone has just a few counts. The chain is built from TRBV6-6 and TRBJ2-7; 12 bases map to TRBD2. Germline V gives CDR1 MNHNY, CDR2 SVGAGI (reference sequence). This CDR3 region has 15 residues. Trimming took 0 bases from V and 4 from J; bases not matched to a gene: 1. CDR3 nucleotides: TGTGCCAGCAGTTACTCAACTAGCGGGGGGTACGAGCAGTACTTC. The encoded protein is CASSYSTSGGYEQYF.

The chain combines TRBV6-1 with TRBJ1-1, with unresolved D. V lost 1 base, J lost 2 bases, and 17 bases lay in between. The V gene's germline CDR1 is MNHNS and CDR2 SASEGT. The CDR3 consists of 17 residues. CDR3 region: CASSEGKEYYRNTEAFF. In nucleotides, the CDR3 is TGTGCCAGCAGTGAAGGTAAAGAGTACTACCGAAACACTGAAGCTTTCTTT.

The J gene is TRBJ2-3, the V gene TRBV5-1, with TRBD1 matching 8 bases. V gave up 4 bases and J gave up 4 bases; unmatched junction bases: 8. This CDR3 spans 15 amino acids. Per the germline V gene, CDR1 is SGHRS and CDR2 is YFSETQ. The chain's CDR3 is CASSPDREDADTQYF. The CDR3 bases are TGCGCCAGCAGCCCGGACAGGGAGGACGCAGATACGCAGTATTTT.

The J gene is TRBJ2-2, the V gene TRBV7-9; 10 bases align to TRBD1. The ends lost 1 base at V and 4 bases at J; junction bases unmatched: 3. The CDR3 covers 16 residues. Germline CDR1 SEHNR, CDR2 FQNEAQ (reference sequence). DNA of the CDR3: TGTGCCAGCAGCTTAGGCGGGACAGGGGCCACCGGGGAGCTGTTTTTT. Amino acid sequence: CASSLGGTGATGELFF.

The rearrangement links TRBV7-8 to TRBJ1-2; D is perhaps TRBD1 (6 bases). Trimming cost V 5 bases and J 5 bases, with 18 bases left between them. Germline-derived CDR1 and CDR2 are SGHVS and FQNEAQ. The CDR3 length is 15 residues. The CDR3 region is CASSRSRTEKYGYTF. The CDR3 nucleotides read TGTGCCAGCAGCCGATCCCGGACAGAGAAATATGGCTACACCTTC.

The chain combines TRBV6-5 with TRBJ2-5; TRBD2 aligns across 7 bases. V lost 7 bases and J lost 5; bases outside the gene matches: 7. Germline V gene data show CDR1 as MNHEY and CDR2 as SVGAGI. The CDR3 loop spans 13 amino acids. This CDR3 is CASTPGGEETQYF. For the CDR3, the DNA is TGTGCCAGCACTCCGGGGGGAGAGGAGACCCAGTACTTC.

This clone has only a few counts. The chain has TRBV6-5 and TRBJ1-6; a possible D gene is TRBD1 (6 bases). CDR3 length: 14 amino acids. CDR1 and CDR2 from the germline V gene are MNHEY and SVGAGI. V was pared by 6 bases and J by 9 bases, with 15 bases between. This CDR3 reads CASREQGRSSPLHF. As DNA, the CDR3 is TGTGCCAGCAGGGAACAGGGACGGAGTTCACCCCTCCACTTT.

In DNA, the CDR3 is TGTGCCAGCACTTCTGAGCGGGGGGCCTACGAGCAGTACTTC. Its translation is CASTSERGAYEQYF. The rearrangement links TRBV5-6 to TRBJ2-7, with TRBD2 matching 9 bases. Germline-derived CDR1 and CDR2 are SGHDT and YYEEEE. J lost 2 bases, V lost 6 bases, and 6 bases had no gene match. The CDR3 is 14 amino acids.

CDR3 coding DNA: TGTGCCAGCAGCTTGGGTGCAGGGGTCCTCTCTGGAAACACCATATATTTT. Translating it yields CASSLGAGVLSGNTIYF. V gene TRBV5-6 combines with J gene TRBJ1-3, with D possibly TRBD1 on 6 matching bases. The germline gives CDR1 SGHDT, CDR2 YYEEEE. This CDR3 contains 17 residues. The germline V and J ends were trimmed by 0 bases and 0 bases, with 13 bases remaining between them.

The genes are TRBV4-1 and TRBJ1-5; D is unclear. This CDR3 contains 15 residues. Germline V lookup: CDR1 MGHRA, CDR2 YSYEKL. V gave up 0 bases and J gave up 6 bases, with 12 bases separating them. The CDR3 DNA reads TGCGCCAGCAGCCAAGACCGGTTCCTAAGTCAGCCCCAGCATTTT. This translates into CASSQDRFLSQPQHF.

This clone showed up just a few times. The chain employs TRBV7-9 and TRBJ1-2; D unclear. Germline V gene data show CDR1 as SEHNR and CDR2 as FQNEAQ (reference sequence). The V end lost 5 bases, the J end lost 3 bases, and 16 bases lay between the germline ends. This CDR3 has 15 residues. This CDR3 reads CASSEGLMGDYGYTF. The CDR3 DNA reads TGTGCCAGCAGCGAAGGTTTAATGGGTGACTATGGCTACACCTTC.

This clone was counted a few times. This sequence joins TRBV5-1 and TRBJ2-5; 12 bases line up with TRBD2. From germline, CDR1 is SGHRS and CDR2 YFSETQ. After removal of 3 bases from V and 4 bases from J, the junction contained 7 bases not matched to a gene. The CDR3 is 16 amino acids. The CDR3 region is CASSSGPSGGAETQYF. CDR3 DNA: TGCGCCAGCAGCTCCGGGCCTAGCGGGGGGGCAGAGACCCAGTACTTC. Full variable domain (remainder filled in from reference TRBV5-1 and TRBJ2-5): KAGVTQTPRYLIKTRGQQVTLSCSPISGHRSVSWYQQTPGQGLQFLFEYFSETQRNKGNFPGRFSGRQFSNSRSEMNVSTLELGDSALYLCASSSGPSGGAETQYFGPGTRLLVL.

J is TRBJ2-7 and V is TRBV2; 9 bases are shared with TRBD2. The CDR3 consists of 17 residues. Germline-derived CDR1 and CDR2 are SNHLY and FYNNEI. Trimming removed 8 bases from V and 0 bases from J; junction bases left unmatched: 14. CDR3 nucleotide sequence: TGTGCCAGCTTCCCGACTAGCGGTTCGTCCCCCTCCTACGAGCAGTACTTC. The encoded protein is CASFPTSGSSPSYEQYF.